One sample yielded the 20 T cell receptor beta chains listed below, sequenced in a study of shared clonotypes between healthy human individuals. Repertoires were generated with immunoSEQ multiplex PCR, while TCRdb's copy carries only in-frame clones and drops some. The data show some 200,000 clones, roughly 93% seen once. Material: naive CD4+ T cells sorted from blood. Subset indicated: CD45RA+ positively selected. Source of these receptors: a woman aged 30 to 39 in good health.

The rearrangement joins TRBV28 to TRBJ1-5, with unresolved D. V lost 3 bases, J lost 3 bases, and 9 bases lay in between. The CDR3 runs to 14 residues. Per the germline V gene, CDR1 is MDHEN and CDR2 is SYDVKM. CDR3 amino acids: CASSFMVSNQPQHF. The CDR3 nucleotides are TGTGCCAGCAGTTTTATGGTTTCCAATCAGCCCCAGCATTTT.

The rearrangement uses TRBV5-1 and TRBJ2-5, with no clear D. Trimming took off 1 base at V and 5 bases at J, with 6 bases between the two ends. Germline V gene lookup returns CDR1 SGHRS and CDR2 YFSETQ. The CDR3 sequence is 12 residues long. The CDR3 nucleotides read TGCGCCAGCAGCTTGCCCTCGGAGACCCAGTACTTC. As protein: CASSLPSETQYF.

The CDR3 nucleotides are TGTGCCAGCAGCTTAGGGACTAGCGGGAGGGCCCTCGGCACAGATACGCAGTATTTT. Translated: CASSLGTSGRALGTDTQYF. The chain has TRBV7-6 and TRBJ2-3, with 15 bases that match TRBD2. Germline assignment: CDR1 SGHVS and CDR2 FNYEAQ. After removal of 1 base from V and 1 base from J, the junction contained 6 bases not matched to a gene. The CDR3 totals 19 residues.

With respect to this clone: Additional DNA sequences in this sample encode the identical CDR3. The J gene is TRBJ1-4, the V gene TRBV5-1, with D perhaps TRBD1 (5 bases). Germline CDR1 and CDR2: SGHRS and YFSETQ. Trimming cost V 0 bases and J 5 bases, with 8 bases left between them. The CDR3 sequence is 14 residues long. CDR3: CASSLGQGNEKLFF. Here the CDR3 DNA reads TGCGCCAGCAGCTTGGGGCAGGGAAATGAAAAACTGTTTTTT.

This clone was counted a single time. The V and J genes are TRBV19 and TRBJ1-2; TRBD1 matches at 8 bases. Germline lookup yields CDR1 LNHDA and CDR2 SQIVND (reference sequence). The CDR3 consists of 13 residues. The V segment lost 7 bases and the J segment 7 bases; nucleotides outside the gene matches: 8. The DNA for the CDR3 is TGTGCCAGTAAGCAAACAGGGGGTCCTGGCTACACCTTC. This translates into CASKQTGGPGYTF.

This chain uses TRBV6-1 with TRBJ1-2; unclear D gene. The CDR3 runs 14 residues. CDR1 is MNHNS, CDR2 SASEGT, per germline. Between the trimmed V and J ends, which lost 7 bases and 0 bases, there was a span of 12 bases. The CDR3 nucleotides read TGTGCCAGCAAATCGGACCCTGCTAACTATGGCTACACCTTC. This translates into CASKSDPANYGYTF.

This clone was counted only a few times. The chain carries TRBV10-3 and TRBJ2-7, with TRBD2 matching over 9 bases. The CDR3 runs to 14 residues. With 6 bases clipped from V and 4 bases from J, the junction kept 7 bases outside the gene matches. Germline CDR1 is ENHRY and CDR2 is SYGVKD. The CDR3 loop is CAISSGTSSYEQYF. CDR3 bases: TGTGCCATCAGCTCCGGGACTAGCAGTTACGAGCAGTACTTC.

The CDR3 nucleotides read TGTGCCAGCAGCCAGGACCTCGGGCCCGCGGAAAAACTGTTTTTT. Translation gives CASSQDLGPAEKLFF. The V gene is TRBV5-4, the J gene TRBJ1-4, with D uncertain. Germline assignment: CDR1 SGHNT and CDR2 YYREEE (reference sequence). With 4 bases removed from V and 8 bases from J, the gap between germline ends came to 18 bases. The CDR3 has 15 amino acids.

The CDR3 sequence: CASSLPGQVYEQYF. In DNA form, the CDR3 reads TGTGCCAGCAGTCTTCCGGGACAGGTGTACGAGCAGTACTTC. The gene calls are TRBV27 and TRBJ2-7, with 8 bases fitting TRBD1. Germline CDR1 MNHEY, CDR2 SMNVEV (reference sequence). The CDR3 is made up of 14 amino acids. With V trimmed by 5 bases and J by 4 bases, 7 bases remained unmatched.

The gene calls are TRBV5-1 and TRBJ1-4, with 9 positions matching TRBD1. The germline V gene encodes CDR1 SGHRS and CDR2 YFSETQ. V lost 2 bases, J lost 5 bases, and 7 bases stayed unmatched. This CDR3 is 16 amino acids long. The DNA for the CDR3 is TGCGCCAGCAGCTTAAGCCCCGGGACAGGGAATGAAAAACTGTTTTTT. The encoded protein is CASSLSPGTGNEKLFF. Together with reference TRBV5-1 and TRBJ1-4, the CDR3 gives the full variable domain: KAGVTQTPRYLIKTRGQQVTLSCSPISGHRSVSWYQQTPGQGLQFLFEYFSETQRNKGNFPGRFSGRQFSNSRSEMNVSTLELGDSALYLCASSLSPGTGNEKLFFGSGTQLSVL.

This clone has only one observation. V is TRBV27 and J is TRBJ2-5, with 7 bases matching TRBD2. Germline trimming cut 6 bases from V and 5 bases from J; bases unmatched to any gene: 6. CDR1 MNHEY and CDR2 SMNVEV come from the germline V gene (reference sequence). CDR3 length equals 13 residues. As DNA, the CDR3 is TGTGCCAGCAGGACGGGGGGTGGGGAGACCCAGTACTTC. It is translated as CASRTGGGETQYF.

The chain links TRBV7-2 to TRBJ1-2; D perhaps matches TRBD1 (5 bases). V was shortened by 2 bases and J by 8 bases, with 15 bases between the two germline ends. Germline V gene sequence: CDR1 SGHTA, CDR2 FQGNSA. The CDR3 consists of 14 residues. The DNA of the CDR3 is TGTGCCAGCAGCTTAAATTCAGGGAGATTCGGCTACACCTTC. It translates to CASSLNSGRFGYTF.

V gene TRBV28 combines with J gene TRBJ2-2, with D uncertain. The CDR3 spans 14 residues. V gave up 7 bases and J gave up 1 base, with 10 bases separating them. Germline-derived CDR1 and CDR2 are MDHEN and SYDVKM. This CDR3 is CASIKAGNTGELFF. The CDR3, as DNA: TGTGCCAGCATCAAAGCAGGGAACACCGGGGAGCTGTTTTTT. The variable domain in full, completed from reference TRBV28 and TRBJ2-2, reads DVKVTQSSRYLVKRTGEKVFLECVQDMDHENMFWYRQDPGLGLRLIYFSYDVKMKEKGDIPEGYSVSREKKERFSLILESASTNQTSMYLCASIKAGNTGELFFGEGSRLTVL.

The chain joins TRBV28 to TRBJ1-5; 7 positions agree with TRBD1. CDR1 MDHEN and CDR2 SYDVKM come from the germline V gene. This CDR3 spans 15 amino acids. V was pared by 6 bases and J by 1 base, with 6 bases of the junction left unmatched. The CDR3 protein is CASRYPGQSNQPQHF. CDR3 DNA sequence: TGTGCCAGCAGATATCCGGGACAGAGCAATCAGCCCCAGCATTTT. The full variable domain, in which reference TRBV28 and TRBJ1-5 provide the parts outside the CDR3, is DVKVTQSSRYLVKRTGEKVFLECVQDMDHENMFWYRQDPGLGLRLIYFSYDVKMKEKGDIPEGYSVSREKKERFSLILESASTNQTSMYLCASRYPGQSNQPQHFGDGTRLSIL.

J is TRBJ1-6 and V is TRBV19; D uncertain. The CDR3 spans 12 residues. The V gene lost 6 bases and the J gene lost 8 bases, with 8 bases spanning the gap. The V gene's germline CDR1 is LNHDA and CDR2 SQIVND (reference sequence). CDR3 DNA: TGTGCCAGTAGGTTCGGGGATTCACCCCTCCACTTT. Its protein is CASRFGDSPLHF.

The V gene is TRBV11-1, the J gene TRBJ2-2; D unresolved. Trimming removed 6 bases from V and 6 bases from J, with 8 bases in between. CDR1 is SGHAT and CDR2 is FQDESV in the germline V gene (reference sequence). The CDR3 covers 12 residues. The CDR3 region has the DNA TGTGCCAGCAGTAGGGCTCCCGGGGAGCTGTTTTTT. Protein sequence: CASSRAPGELFF.

The rearrangement links TRBV5-1 to TRBJ2-5; no definite D call. Germline CDR1 reads SGHRS; CDR2 reads YFSETQ. The V end lost 2 bases, the J end lost 5 bases, and 13 bases lay between the germline ends. The CDR3 loop spans 14 amino acids. The CDR3 here is CASSFEQNGETQYF. The CDR3, as DNA: TGCGCCAGCAGCTTCGAACAAAACGGGGAGACCCAGTACTTC.

The genes are TRBV19 and TRBJ2-1; no clear D gene. The CDR3 length is 11 residues. Trimming pared 3 bases from V and 6 bases from J, leaving 3 bases between. Germline CDR1 reads LNHDA; CDR2 reads SQIVND (reference sequence). The CDR3 sequence: CASSMVNEQFF. The CDR3 DNA reads TGTGCCAGTAGTATGGTCAATGAGCAGTTCTTC.

This rearrangement joins TRBV29-1 to TRBJ2-3, with 7 bases fitting TRBD2. The V gene end was trimmed by 2 bases and the J gene end by 2 bases; junction bases not matched to a gene: 13. The CDR3 totals 17 residues. Germline CDR1 SQVTM, CDR2 ANQGSEA. The CDR3 sequence: CSVESPLGGGVTDTQYF. CDR3 sequence (DNA): TGCAGCGTTGAATCACCCCTTGGGGGGGGAGTCACAGATACGCAGTATTTT.

The chain couples TRBV12-5 to TRBJ2-3, with 10 bases that match TRBD1. The junction had 1 base not matched to a gene; V was cut back by 1 base and J by 3 bases. The V gene's germline CDR1 is LGHNT and CDR2 FRNRAP. The CDR3 length is 15 residues. The CDR3 is CASGLGQGATDTQYF. CDR3 sequence (DNA): TGTGCTAGTGGTTTGGGACAGGGGGCAACAGATACGCAGTATTTT.